Listed below are T cell receptor beta chains from one sample, sequenced in a study of T cell changes during pregnancy in multiple sclerosis. Produced via immunoSEQ multiplex PCR; TCRdb's table is partial and in-frame only. The sample lists tens of thousands of clones, around 92% seen once, with 0.85% in the top ten. Sequencing was performed on peripheral blood, taken in the first trimester of pregnancy. The receptors here all came from a female donor with multiple sclerosis, enrolled in a pregnancy study. CDR3s include the opening cysteine and the closing phenylalanine or tryptophan. A D gene is named only where the DNA matches it firmly. Clone size appears in some rows only: once, few, many, or a class for an expanded clone.

j_gene: TRBJ1-1; d_gene: TRBD1; v_gene: TRBV7-2; abundance: .; CDR3aa: CASSLAGQGDLVAFF; CDR3nt: TGTGCCAGCAGCTTAGCCGGACAGGGGGACTTGGTAGCTTTCTTT
j_gene: TRBJ2-3; d_gene: .; v_gene: TRBV4-3; abundance: .; CDR3aa: CASSQVRVGSDTQYF; CDR3nt: TGCGCCAGCAGCCAAGTCCGGGTCGGCTCAGATACGCAGTATTTT
j_gene: TRBJ1-1; d_gene: .; v_gene: TRBV5-4; abundance: .; CDR3aa: CASSNRVRGTEAFF; CDR3nt: TGTGCCAGCAGCAACAGGGTGAGGGGCACTGAAGCTTTCTTT
j_gene: TRBJ1-5; d_gene: .; v_gene: TRBV2; abundance: .; CDR3aa: CASSEGGRRSNQPQHF; CDR3nt: TGTGCCAGCAGTGAAGGAGGCCGAAGGAGCAATCAGCCCCAGCATTTT
j_gene: TRBJ2-1; d_gene: TRBD1; v_gene: TRBV9; abundance: .; CDR3aa: CASSASGTGGDEQFF; CDR3nt: TGTGCCAGCAGCGCCTCGGGGACAGGGGGAGATGAGCAGTTCTTC
j_gene: TRBJ1-5; d_gene: TRBD1; v_gene: TRBV7-8; abundance: .; CDR3aa: CASSPISGQIISPQHF; CDR3nt: TGTGCCAGCAGCCCTATCTCGGGACAGATAATCTCACCCCAGCATTTT
j_gene: TRBJ1-2; d_gene: .; v_gene: TRBV5-1; abundance: .; CDR3aa: CASSLEGTPTNYGYTF; CDR3nt: TGCGCCAGCAGCCTCGAGGGGACACCCACTAACTATGGCTACACCTTC
j_gene: TRBJ2-5; d_gene: .; v_gene: TRBV5-1; abundance: .; CDR3aa: CASSLTGPTQYF; CDR3nt: TGCGCCAGCAGCTTGACAGGGCCTACCCAGTACTTC
j_gene: TRBJ1-2; d_gene: .; v_gene: TRBV25-1; abundance: .; CDR3aa: CASSGPRVYGYTF; CDR3nt: TGTGCCAGCAGTGGACCCAGGGTATATGGCTACACCTTC
j_gene: TRBJ2-1; d_gene: .; v_gene: TRBV4-3; abundance: .; CDR3aa: CASSQAGKGGNEQFF; CDR3nt: TGCGCCAGCAGCCAAGCCGGTAAGGGAGGCAATGAGCAGTTCTTC
j_gene: TRBJ1-3; d_gene: .; v_gene: TRBV4-1; abundance: .; CDR3aa: CASSQLRGNTIYF; CDR3nt: TGCGCCAGCAGCCAACTCAGGGGTAACACCATATATTTT
j_gene: TRBJ2-5; d_gene: .; v_gene: TRBV11-3; abundance: .; CDR3aa: CASSLGAQETQYF; CDR3nt: TGTGCCAGCAGCTTAGGGGCCCAGGAGACCCAGTACTTC
j_gene: TRBJ2-5; d_gene: .; v_gene: TRBV11-2; abundance: .; CDR3aa: CASSGHRDLSGQYF; CDR3nt: TGTGCCAGCAGCGGCCACCGGGACCTCAGCGGGCAGTACTTC
j_gene: TRBJ1-5; d_gene: .; v_gene: TRBV7-9; abundance: .; CDR3aa: CASSLGHGNGNQPQHF; CDR3nt: TGTGCCAGCAGCTTAGGTCACGGTAATGGCAATCAGCCCCAGCATTTT
j_gene: TRBJ1-2; d_gene: TRBD1; v_gene: TRBV19; abundance: .; CDR3aa: CASNPGQGIRGYTF; CDR3nt: TGTGCCAGTAACCCGGGACAGGGAATAAGAGGCTACACCTTC
j_gene: TRBJ2-2; d_gene: TRBD2; v_gene: TRBV9; abundance: .; CDR3aa: CASSATSGGANTGELFF; CDR3nt: TGTGCCAGCAGCGCCACTAGCGGGGGCGCGAACACCGGGGAGCTGTTTTTT
j_gene: TRBJ2-2; d_gene: .; v_gene: TRBV7-3; abundance: .; CDR3aa: CASSLRSGAGELFF; CDR3nt: TGTGCCAGCAGCTTAAGGTCCGGGGCCGGGGAGCTGTTTTTT
j_gene: TRBJ2-1; d_gene: TRBD2; v_gene: TRBV27; abundance: .; CDR3aa: CASSLAGSSYNEQFF; CDR3nt: TGTGCCAGCAGTCTAGCGGGGAGCTCCTACAATGAGCAGTTCTTC
j_gene: TRBJ2-2; d_gene: .; v_gene: TRBV7-3; abundance: .; CDR3aa: CASSLQGLDTGELFF; CDR3nt: TGTGCCAGCAGCTTACAGGGGCTAGACACCGGGGAGCTGTTTTTT
j_gene: TRBJ1-6; d_gene: .; v_gene: TRBV11-2; abundance: .; CDR3aa: CASSSLAAGRNSPLHF; CDR3nt: TGTGCCAGCAGCTCCCTGGCGGCAGGGAGGAATTCACCCCTCCACTTT
j_gene: TRBJ2-1; d_gene: TRBD1; v_gene: TRBV11-2; abundance: .; CDR3aa: CASSDDRGTRINEQFF; CDR3nt: TGTGCCAGCAGCGATGACAGGGGGACACGTATCAATGAGCAGTTCTTC
j_gene: TRBJ2-6; d_gene: .; v_gene: TRBV5-8; abundance: .; CDR3aa: CASSAGSYSGANVLTF; CDR3nt: TGTGCCAGCAGCGCAGGCTCCTACTCTGGGGCCAACGTCCTGACTTTC
j_gene: TRBJ1-2; d_gene: TRBD1; v_gene: TRBV27; abundance: once; CDR3aa: CASSSIMGDRDGYTF; CDR3nt: TGTGCCAGCAGTTCCATTATGGGGGACAGGGATGGCTACACCTTC
j_gene: TRBJ2-6; d_gene: .; v_gene: TRBV7-2; abundance: .; CDR3aa: CASSFQRKSSGANVLTF; CDR3nt: TGTGCCAGCAGCTTTCAGCGGAAAAGCTCTGGGGCCAACGTCCTGACTTTC
j_gene: TRBJ2-1; d_gene: TRBD2; v_gene: TRBV23-1; abundance: .; CDR3aa: CASSQSGTSTNEQFF; CDR3nt: TGCGCCAGCAGTCAATCCGGGACTAGTACCAATGAGCAGTTCTTC
j_gene: TRBJ2-7; d_gene: .; v_gene: TRBV7-9; abundance: .; CDR3aa: CASSLRRYYEQYF; CDR3nt: TGTGCCAGCAGCTTACGGAGATACTACGAGCAGTACTTC
j_gene: TRBJ2-2; d_gene: .; v_gene: TRBV6-1; abundance: .; CDR3aa: CASSEVDTGELFF; CDR3nt: TGTGCCAGCAGTGAAGTAGACACCGGGGAGCTGTTTTTT
j_gene: TRBJ2-6; d_gene: TRBD1; v_gene: TRBV5-1; abundance: .; CDR3aa: CASRGQGTGANVLTF; CDR3nt: TGCGCCAGCAGGGGACAGGGGACTGGGGCCAACGTCCTGACTTTC
j_gene: TRBJ2-1; d_gene: .; v_gene: TRBV5-4; abundance: .; CDR3aa: CATRKSESNNEQFF; CDR3nt: TGTGCCACCAGGAAGTCCGAGTCCAACAATGAGCAGTTCTTC
j_gene: TRBJ1-1; d_gene: .; v_gene: TRBV4-1; abundance: .; CDR3aa: CASRAKRGRDNTEAFF; CDR3nt: TGCGCCAGCAGAGCCAAAAGGGGTAGGGATAACACTGAAGCTTTCTTT
j_gene: TRBJ2-7; d_gene: .; v_gene: TRBV27; abundance: .; CDR3aa: CASSFGPQGPRGEQYF; CDR3nt: TGTGCCAGCAGTTTTGGCCCGCAGGGGCCACGGGGCGAGCAGTACTTC
j_gene: TRBJ2-1; d_gene: TRBD2; v_gene: TRBV7-7; abundance: .; CDR3aa: CASSLSGGADHEQFF; CDR3nt: TGTGCTAGCAGCTTGAGCGGGGGGGCCGACCATGAGCAGTTCTTC
j_gene: TRBJ1-2; d_gene: .; v_gene: TRBV5-6; abundance: once; CDR3aa: CASSLVARSGPGYTF; CDR3nt: TGTGCCAGCAGCTTGGTGGCCCGTTCAGGGCCCGGCTACACCTTC
j_gene: TRBJ2-3; d_gene: .; v_gene: TRBV9; abundance: .; CDR3aa: CASSVAGRVTDTQYF; CDR3nt: TGTGCCAGCAGCGTAGCGGGCAGGGTCACAGATACGCAGTATTTT
j_gene: TRBJ1-1; d_gene: .; v_gene: TRBV5-1; abundance: .; CDR3aa: CASSLEGPGQQKAFF; CDR3nt: TGCGCCAGCAGCTTGGAGGGCCCAGGGCAGCAGAAAGCTTTCTTT
j_gene: TRBJ2-6; d_gene: .; v_gene: TRBV18; abundance: .; CDR3aa: CASSPPGQFAGANVLTF; CDR3nt: TGTGCCAGCTCACCACCAGGACAGTTTGCTGGGGCCAACGTCCTGACTTTC
j_gene: TRBJ1-5; d_gene: TRBD1; v_gene: TRBV7-9; abundance: .; CDR3aa: CASSLGTGNNQPQHF; CDR3nt: TGTGCCAGCAGCTTGGGGACAGGGAATAATCAGCCCCAGCATTTT
j_gene: TRBJ1-6; d_gene: TRBD1; v_gene: TRBV4-3; abundance: .; CDR3aa: CASSQDVATGPSPLHF; CDR3nt: TGCGCCAGCAGCCAAGATGTGGCGACAGGGCCTTCACCCCTCCACTTT
j_gene: TRBJ1-1; d_gene: .; v_gene: TRBV9; abundance: .; CDR3aa: CASSGPGGDGNTEAFF; CDR3nt: TGTGCCAGCAGCGGTCCAGGAGGGGACGGGAACACTGAAGCTTTCTTT
j_gene: TRBJ2-3; d_gene: TRBD2; v_gene: TRBV2; abundance: once; CDR3aa: CASSEDLLAGGTDTQYF; CDR3nt: TGTGCCAGCAGTGAGGACCTTCTAGCGGGGGGGACAGATACGCAGTATTTT
j_gene: TRBJ2-5; d_gene: TRBD2; v_gene: TRBV7-2; abundance: .; CDR3aa: CASSFPRGGNRETQYF; CDR3nt: TGTGCCAGCAGCTTTCCCCGGGGGGGGAATCGAGAGACCCAGTACTTC
j_gene: TRBJ2-7; d_gene: .; v_gene: TRBV4-1; abundance: .; CDR3aa: CASSQWGTAAYEQYF; CDR3nt: TGCGCCAGCAGCCAATGGGGGACTGCAGCCTACGAGCAGTACTTC
j_gene: TRBJ1-6; d_gene: .; v_gene: TRBV7-3; abundance: .; CDR3aa: CASRPGQTDTILVGKDSPLHF; CDR3nt: TGTGCCAGCAGGCCCGGACAGACGGACACAATATTAGTGGGGAAGGATTCACCCCTCCACTTT
j_gene: TRBJ1-3; d_gene: TRBD1; v_gene: TRBV7-8; abundance: .; CDR3aa: CASSAWDRVTGNTIYF; CDR3nt: TGTGCCAGCAGCGCCTGGGACAGGGTAACTGGAAACACCATATATTTT
j_gene: TRBJ1-2; d_gene: TRBD1; v_gene: TRBV30; abundance: .; CDR3aa: CASGTVIPRVLRF; CDR3nt: TGTGCCTCCGGGACAGTGATTCCCCGAGTTCTACGCTTC
j_gene: TRBJ2-2; d_gene: .; v_gene: TRBV7-2; abundance: .; CDR3aa: CASSLSVPNTGELFF; CDR3nt: TGTGCCAGCAGCTTATCAGTCCCGAACACCGGGGAGCTGTTTTTT
j_gene: TRBJ2-4; d_gene: TRBD2; v_gene: TRBV6-5; abundance: many; CDR3aa: CASRGGIAKNIQYF; CDR3nt: TGTGCCAGCAGGGGGGGGATAGCCAAAAACATTCAGTACTTC
j_gene: TRBJ1-2; d_gene: .; v_gene: TRBV7-9; abundance: .; CDR3aa: CASSLARAGRYGYTF; CDR3nt: TGTGCCAGCAGCTTAGCGCGGGCCGGGCGCTATGGCTACACCTTC